The next 3 T cell receptor beta chains were all read from a single sample in a study of shared clonotypes between healthy human individuals. The method was immunoSEQ multiplex PCR; TCRdb's version includes in-frame clones alone and lacks a portion of them. In the table there are 2 million to 2.5 million clones, over 85% of which are singletons. The sequencing sample was made of naive CD4+ T cells from PBMCs. Subset given: CD45RA+ positively selected. These receptors were obtained from a man aged 18-30 years in good health. Some clones in this sample may be carry-over from other donors' samples.

The chain links TRBV30 to TRBJ2-2; tentative D call: TRBD1 (6 bases). The germline V gene has CDR1 GTSNPN and CDR2 SVGIG (reference sequence). Trimming left V 4 bases short and J 6 bases short, with 12 bases between. CDR3 length: 13 residues. The CDR3 region is CAWTYRVAGELFF. The CDR3, as DNA: TGTGCCTGGACGTACAGGGTGGCCGGGGAGCTGTTTTTT.

The chain recombines TRBV6-1 with TRBJ2-7; TRBD2 agrees at 9 bases. The V segment lost 6 bases and the J segment 2 bases; nucleotides outside the gene matches: 2. This CDR3 spans 13 amino acids. Germline values: CDR1 MNHNS, CDR2 SASEGT. CDR3 in amino acids: CASRTSGTYEQYF. For the CDR3, the DNA is TGTGCCAGCAGGACTAGCGGAACCTACGAGCAGTACTTC.

This sequence joins TRBV28 and TRBJ1-2; 11 bases align to TRBD1. This CDR3 has 15 residues. Germline trimming cut 4 bases from V and 7 bases from J; bases unmatched to any gene: 8. Germline V lookup: CDR1 MDHEN, CDR2 SYDVKM. Written as DNA, the CDR3 is TGTGCCAGCAGTTCCATTGGGACAGGGGGTCGTGGCTACACCTTC. Its translation: CASSSIGTGGRGYTF.